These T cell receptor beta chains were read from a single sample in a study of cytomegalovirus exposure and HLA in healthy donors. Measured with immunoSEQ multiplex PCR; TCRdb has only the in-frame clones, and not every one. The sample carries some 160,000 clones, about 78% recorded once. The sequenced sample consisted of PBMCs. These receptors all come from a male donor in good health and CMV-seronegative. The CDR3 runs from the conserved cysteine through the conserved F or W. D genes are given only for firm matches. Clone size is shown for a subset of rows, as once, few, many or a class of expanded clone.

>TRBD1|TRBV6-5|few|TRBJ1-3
CASKVGQGGGTIYF
TGTGCCAGCAAAGTGGGACAGGGCGGAGGCACCATATATTTT
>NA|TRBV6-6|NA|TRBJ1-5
CASSPQVSNQPQHF
TGTGCCAGCAGTCCGCAGGTTAGCAATCAGCCCCAGCATTTT
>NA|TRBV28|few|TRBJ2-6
CASSPGGSGANVLTF
TGTGCCAGCAGTCCAGGAGGGTCTGGGGCCAACGTCCTGACTTTC
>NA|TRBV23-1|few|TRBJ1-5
CASSQSSLYSNQPQHF
TGCGCCAGCAGTCAATCGTCCCTTTATAGCAATCAGCCCCAGCATTTT
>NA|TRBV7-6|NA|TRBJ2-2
CASSLEQINTGELFF
TGTGCCAGCAGCTTAGAACAGATAAACACCGGGGAGCTGTTTTTT
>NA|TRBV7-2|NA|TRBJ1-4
CASSSTGEKLFF
TGTGCCAGCAGCTCCACGGGTGAAAAACTGTTTTTT
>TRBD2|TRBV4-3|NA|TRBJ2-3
CASSPTSGRLDTQYF
TGCGCCAGCAGCCCGACTAGCGGGAGACTAGATACGCAGTATTTT
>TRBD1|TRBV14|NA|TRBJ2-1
CASSRGTGVSYNEQFF
TGTGCCAGCAGCCGAGGGACAGGGGTTTCCTACAATGAGCAGTTCTTC
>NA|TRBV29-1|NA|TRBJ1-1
CSVVFQGTEAFF
TGCAGCGTTGTGTTTCAGGGGACTGAAGCTTTCTTT
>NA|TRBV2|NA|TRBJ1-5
CATKAGGRSNQPQHF
TGTGCCACCAAAGCTGGGGGCAGGAGCAATCAGCCCCAGCATTTT
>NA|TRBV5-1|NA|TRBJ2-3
CARSLPGVTDTQYF
TGCGCCAGAAGCTTGCCAGGGGTAACAGATACGCAGTATTTT
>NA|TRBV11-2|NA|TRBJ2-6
CASSLASGAGANVLTF
TGTGCCAGCAGCTTAGCGTCCGGAGCTGGGGCCAACGTCCTGACTTTC
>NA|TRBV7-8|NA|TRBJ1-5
CASSPPGSENQPQHF
TGTGCCAGCAGTCCGCCGGGGAGTGAGAATCAGCCCCAGCATTTT